The 24 T cell receptor beta chains below were found in one sample sequenced in a study of shared clonotypes between healthy human individuals. The table came from immunoSEQ multiplex PCR; TCRdb's copy has only in-frame clones and leaves some out. The table lists hundreds of thousands of clones, 92% of them singletons. Terminally differentiated effector memory CD45RA+ cells were excluded from the naive CD8 cells, which were CD45RO-negative and positively selected for CCR7. The sample consisted of naive CD8+ T cells sorted from blood. The receptors stem from a man aged 25 to 45 in good health.

This clone turned up a few times. V is TRBV7-9 and J is TRBJ2-1, with 11 bases lining up with TRBD2. Germline trimming cut 5 bases from V and 7 bases from J; bases unmatched to any gene: 7. The CDR3 runs 15 residues. Germline lookup yields CDR1 SEHNR and CDR2 FQNEAQ (reference sequence). The chain's CDR3 is CASSHPTSGSNEQFF. DNA for the CDR3: TGTGCCAGCAGCCACCCAACTAGCGGGAGTAATGAGCAGTTCTTC.

The V and J genes are TRBV6-4 and TRBJ2-1, with unresolved D. The V end was cut by 6 bases, the J end by 0 bases, with 15 bases between. Germline CDR1 MRHNA, CDR2 SNTAGT. The CDR3 runs 16 residues. Here the CDR3 reads CASRALRRSSYNEQFF. CDR3 nucleotides: TGTGCCAGCAGGGCTTTGAGGCGGAGCTCCTACAATGAGCAGTTCTTC.

This chain uses TRBV18 with TRBJ2-5; D remains unclear. Germline loops: CDR1 KGHSH, CDR2 LQKENI. V shed 3 bases and J shed 0 bases, with 2 bases lying between them. This CDR3 is 12 amino acids long. DNA of the CDR3: TGTGCCAGCTCACCCGACCAAGAGACCCAGTACTTC. Translating gives CASSPDQETQYF.

Written as DNA, the CDR3 is TGTGCCAGCTCACCCCCACGCCGGGACCTGGAGACCCAGTACTTC. Protein product: CASSPPRRDLETQYF. V and J are TRBV18 and TRBJ2-5; D tentatively reads TRBD1 or TRBD2 (5 bases each). Per germline, CDR1 KGHSH and CDR2 LQKENI. V was clipped by 3 bases and J by 5 bases, with 16 bases between them. The CDR3 covers 15 residues. Drawing the rest from reference TRBV18 and TRBJ2-5, the complete variable domain is NAGVMQNPRHLVRRRGQEARLRCSPMKGHSHVYWYRQLPEEGLKFMVYLQKENIIDESGMPKERFSAEFPKEGPSILRIQQVVRGDSAAYFCASSPPRRDLETQYFGPGTRLLVL.

The chain recombines TRBV7-6 with TRBJ2-1, with TRBD2 matching 7 bases. Losses at the gene ends were 3 bases for V and 6 bases for J; bases not matched to a gene: 5. Per germline, CDR1 SGHVS and CDR2 FNYEAQ. This CDR3 comprises 14 residues. The DNA for the CDR3 is TGTGCCAGCAGCTTTGGGGGAGGGGTCAATGAGCAGTTCTTC. Its translation: CASSFGGGVNEQFF.

The chain is built from TRBV9 and TRBJ2-1, with TRBD2 matching 9 bases. The CDR3 contains 16 residues. CDR1 is SGDLS, CDR2 YYNGEE, per germline. Trimming at V came to 4 bases and at J to 5 bases, leaving 10 bases not matched to a gene. The CDR3 region is CASSKSSSGANNEQFF. CDR3 coding DNA: TGTGCCAGCAGCAAGAGTTCTAGCGGGGCAAACAATGAGCAGTTCTTC.

In its sample, this clone was seen a few times. The chain carries TRBV7-9 and TRBJ1-1; D call uncertain. CDR3 length: 13 residues. Germline CDR1 SEHNR, CDR2 FQNEAQ (reference sequence). V was shortened by 5 bases and J by 5 bases, with 12 bases between the two germline ends. As DNA, the CDR3 is TGTGCCAGCAGCGACCCCTGGCAAACTGAAGCTTTCTTT. Translated, it gives CASSDPWQTEAFF.

J is TRBJ2-3 and V is TRBV7-9; D not certain. The germline V and J ends were trimmed by 6 bases and 3 bases, with 19 bases remaining between them. This CDR3 spans 16 amino acids. Germline assignment: CDR1 SEHNR and CDR2 FQNEAQ (reference sequence). CDR3 amino acids: CASSIELTAETDTQYF. Here the CDR3 DNA reads TGTGCCAGCAGTATAGAGCTTACTGCGGAGACAGATACGCAGTATTTT.

The chain couples TRBV27 to TRBJ1-1; 8 nucleotides agree with TRBD1. The CDR3 runs to 15 residues. V was clipped by 3 bases and J by 0 bases; unmatched bases: 3. Germline V CDR1 and CDR2: MNHEY, SMNVEV (reference sequence). In DNA form, the CDR3 reads TGTGCCAGCAGTTTTACAGGGGGGATGAACACTGAAGCTTTCTTT. Residues: CASSFTGGMNTEAFF.

The J gene is TRBJ2-7, the V gene TRBV9, with no clear D. Germline CDR1 is SGDLS and CDR2 is YYNGEE. This CDR3 has 12 amino acids. Trimming cost V 3 bases and J 3 bases, with 7 bases left between them. CDR3 protein: CASSGGLYEQYF. The CDR3 DNA reads TGTGCCAGCAGCGGAGGCCTCTACGAGCAGTACTTC. Combining the CDR3 with reference TRBV9 and TRBJ2-7 gives the whole variable domain DSGVTQTPKHLITATGQRVTLRCSPRSGDLSVYWYQQSLDQGLQFLIQYYNGEERAKGNILERFSAQQFPDLHSELNLSSLELGDSALYFCASSGGLYEQYFGPGTRLTVT.

The V and J genes are TRBV7-2 and TRBJ2-7; TRBD2 matches at 7 bases. Germline-derived CDR1 and CDR2 are SGHTA and FQGNSA. This CDR3 is 15 amino acids long. Losses at the gene ends were 2 bases for V and 3 bases for J; bases not matched to a gene: 7. The CDR3 protein is CASSLWGGSNYEQYF. In DNA, the CDR3 is TGTGCCAGCAGCTTATGGGGCGGGAGTAACTACGAGCAGTACTTC.

This clone has just one count. Distinct nucleotide sequences in the sample also encode this CDR3. This chain uses TRBV7-9 with TRBJ1-1; no clear D. This CDR3 spans 12 amino acids. Trimming pared 5 bases from V and 5 bases from J, leaving 9 bases between. Germline values: CDR1 SEHNR, CDR2 FQNEAQ (reference sequence). CDR3 in amino acids: CASSPRPTEAFF. CDR3 nucleotide sequence: TGTGCCAGCAGCCCAAGGCCTACTGAAGCTTTCTTT.

About this clone: The same CDR3 is also encoded by other DNA sequences in this sample. The chain couples TRBV19 to TRBJ1-1; D is ambiguous. Trimming pared 3 bases from V and 1 base from J, leaving 3 bases between. The germline CDR1 and CDR2 sequences are LNHDA and SQIVND (reference sequence). The CDR3 runs to 12 residues. Here the CDR3 DNA reads TGTGCCAGTAGTATTGGGAACACTGAAGCTTTCTTT. This encodes CASSIGNTEAFF.

CDR3 in amino acids: CASSLDGMHQPQHF. CDR3 sequence (DNA): TGTGCCAGCAGCTTGGACGGGATGCATCAGCCCCAGCATTTT. The chain has TRBV7-9 and TRBJ1-5; D remains ambiguous. Germline CDR1 and CDR2: SEHNR and FQNEAQ (reference sequence). The V and J ends lost 3 bases and 5 bases respectively, with 11 bases between them. The CDR3 spans 14 residues.

The V call is TRBV5-4, the J call TRBJ2-5, with D perhaps TRBD1 (6 bases). In germline, CDR1 is SGHNT, CDR2 YYREEE (reference sequence). Trimming shortened V by 2 bases and J by 2 bases, and 10 bases separated the two germline ends. The CDR3 covers 14 residues. This CDR3 reads CASSLTGLQETQYF. The CDR3 DNA follows: TGTGCCAGCAGCTTAACAGGGCTGCAAGAGACCCAGTACTTC.

Details on this clone: The sample holds other DNA sequences that translate to the same CDR3. The rearrangement links TRBV9 to TRBJ2-1; weak D call: TRBD1 (6 bases). V was trimmed by 5 bases and J by 0 bases, leaving 12 bases between them. CDR1 and CDR2 from the germline V gene are SGDLS and YYNGEE. The CDR3 is 15 residues long. CDR3 in amino acids: CASSVTGSSYNEQFF. CDR3 DNA sequence: TGTGCCAGCAGTGTTACAGGGAGCTCCTACAATGAGCAGTTCTTC.

This clone was counted once. Other DNA sequences in this sample translate to the same CDR3. The rearrangement uses TRBV19 and TRBJ1-5; D remains ambiguous. The CDR3 has 15 residues. Trimming left V 3 bases short and J 0 bases short, with 9 bases between. CDR1 is LNHDA and CDR2 is SQIVND in the germline V gene (reference sequence). CDR3 in DNA: TGTGCCAGTAGTATGTCAGGTTATAGCAATCAGCCCCAGCATTTT. Translating it yields CASSMSGYSNQPQHF.

This clone has just one count. The chain has TRBV11-2 and TRBJ2-5; the D is unclear. This CDR3 comprises 16 residues. Germline V gives CDR1 SGHAT, CDR2 FQNNGV. V was clipped by 4 bases and J by 1 base, with 16 bases between them. In nucleotides, the CDR3 is TGTGCCAGCAGCTCCATCGAGATTACTTCCCAAGAGACCCAGTACTTC. It translates to CASSSIEITSQETQYF.

Remarks on this clone: Other nucleotide sequences in the sample specify the same CDR3. The rearrangement links TRBV27 to TRBJ1-1; D uncertain. Germline CDR1 is MNHEY and CDR2 is SMNVEV (reference sequence). CDR3 length: 13 amino acids. The V and J ends lost 0 bases and 7 bases respectively, with 9 bases between them. The CDR3 bases are TGTGCCAGCAGTTTATCGAGAGGTCGTGAAGCTTTCTTT. Translated: CASSLSRGREAFF.

V is TRBV11-2 and J is TRBJ2-1; TRBD2 aligns across 10 bases. V was pared by 4 bases and J by 2 bases, with 8 bases of the junction left unmatched. The germline gives CDR1 SGHAT, CDR2 FQNNGV. This CDR3 region has 17 residues. The CDR3 coding sequence is TGTGCCAGCAGCTCCCCCCTAGCGGGAGCTACCTACAATGAGCAGTTCTTC. The encoded protein is CASSSPLAGATYNEQFF.

V usage is TRBV9 and J usage is TRBJ1-2; 7 bases are shared with TRBD1. The CDR3 runs 13 residues. V lost 0 bases to trimming and J lost 6 bases; unmatched junction nucleotides: 2. Per the germline V gene, CDR1 is SGDLS and CDR2 is YYNGEE. The DNA of the CDR3 is TGTGCCAGCAGCGTAGCAGGGGGGAATGGCTACACCTTC. It translates to CASSVAGGNGYTF.

The rearrangement uses TRBV5-5 and TRBJ2-7; D may be TRBD2 (6 bases). Per germline, CDR1 SGHKS and CDR2 YYEKEE (reference sequence). The CDR3 is 13 residues long. The V gene lost 4 bases and the J gene lost 3 bases, with 11 bases spanning the gap. CDR3 DNA sequence: TGTGCCAGCAGCCTCCGGGACTTCTACGAGCAGTACTTC. This encodes CASSLRDFYEQYF.

J is TRBJ2-1 and V is TRBV27; 7 bases fit TRBD2. V lost 11 bases to trimming and J lost 3 bases; unmatched junction nucleotides: 10. Per germline, CDR1 MNHEY and CDR2 SMNVEV (reference sequence). CDR3 length: 14 amino acids. The CDR3 nucleotides read TGTGCCTCCCGAGGGGAGGGCCTCTACAATGAGCAGTTCTTC. This gives the protein CASRGEGLYNEQFF.

This clone was detected once. The chain links TRBV11-2 to TRBJ2-7; the D gene is possibly TRBD2 (6 bases). This CDR3 has 17 residues. Germline V lookup: CDR1 SGHAT, CDR2 FQNNGV. With 5 bases removed from V and 2 bases from J, the gap between germline ends came to 22 bases. The CDR3 DNA follows: TGTGCCAGCAGCCCCCACGGAGGGACGGCCGGAACCTACGAGCAGTACTTC. Translation: CASSPHGGTAGTYEQYF.